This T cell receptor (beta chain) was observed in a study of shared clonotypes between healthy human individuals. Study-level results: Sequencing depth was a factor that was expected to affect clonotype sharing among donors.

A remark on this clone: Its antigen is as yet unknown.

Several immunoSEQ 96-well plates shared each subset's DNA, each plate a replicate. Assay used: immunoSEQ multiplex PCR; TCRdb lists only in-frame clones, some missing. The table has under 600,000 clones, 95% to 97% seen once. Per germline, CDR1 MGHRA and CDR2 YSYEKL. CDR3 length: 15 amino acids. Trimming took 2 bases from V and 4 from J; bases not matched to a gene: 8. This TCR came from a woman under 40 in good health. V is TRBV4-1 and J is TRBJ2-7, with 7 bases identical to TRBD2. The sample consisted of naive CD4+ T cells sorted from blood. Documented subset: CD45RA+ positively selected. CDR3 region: CASSQTSEDLYEQYF. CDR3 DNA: TGCGCCAGCAGCCAAACTAGCGAAGATTTATACGAGCAGTACTTC.